The T cell receptor beta chain under discussion was sequenced for a study of blood T cell repertoires in COVID-19. Study-level background: Researchers got acute and convalescent COVID-19 samples from the United States, Italy and Spain.

This clone was seen just once. Per the original methods: Amplified reference gene primers provided the basis for estimating nucleated cell counts. Profiled with immunoSEQ multiplex PCR; TCRdb holds only in-frame clones, not every one. From that table come the V and J calls and clone size; the DNA was used to work out D and trimming. This table has 150,000 to 200,000 clones, roughly 84% appearing once. What was sequenced was peripheral blood. The clonotype comes from a man aged 45-60 years with active or convalescent COVID-19.

The CDR3 loop reads CASSQRQGDFNGYTF. CDR3 sequence (DNA): TGTGCCAGCAGTCAGAGACAGGGGGACTTTAATGGCTACACCTTC. The J gene is TRBJ1-2, the V gene TRBV2; TRBD1 aligns across 9 bases. V trimming: 5 bases; J trimming: 6 bases; junction bases outside the gene matches: 10. CDR3 length equals 15 residues. CDR1 SNHLY and CDR2 FYNNEI come from the germline V gene.